Below, 27 T cell receptor beta chains from the same sample are listed, as sequenced in a study of siplizumab effects on memory and regulatory T cells. The method was immunoSEQ multiplex PCR; TCRdb's version includes in-frame clones alone and lacks a portion of them. The repertoire consists of about 120,000 clones, with about 95% occurring once and the leading ten covering 1.5% to 2%. Sequencing was done on a sample of non-Treg CD4+ T cells sorted from blood. These receptors all come from a human donor in good health.

The chain carries TRBV7-7 and TRBJ2-2; no firm D call. Trimming took 0 bases from V and 7 from J, leaving 0 bases between them. The V gene's germline CDR1 is SSHAT and CDR2 FNYEAQ (reference sequence). The CDR3 runs 11 residues. CDR3 in DNA: TGTGCCAGCAGCTTAGCCGGGGAGCTGTTTTTT. Protein sequence: CASSLAGELFF.

The chain recombines TRBV7-2 with TRBJ2-2; D gene unclear. The CDR3 contains 14 residues. CDR1 is SGHTA and CDR2 is FQGNSA in the germline V gene. V was shortened by 8 bases and J by 3 bases, with 13 bases between the two germline ends. CDR3 coding DNA: TGTGCCAGCGCCGGACGGATTTACACCGGGGAGCTGTTTTTT. This translates into CASAGRIYTGELFF.

V usage is TRBV9 and J usage is TRBJ2-5; tentatively, D is TRBD2 (6 bases). CDR3 size: 14 residues. V was clipped by 0 bases and J by 5 bases, with 11 bases between them. Germline lookup yields CDR1 SGDLS and CDR2 YYNGEE. The CDR3, as DNA: TGTGCCAGCAGCGTAGACCCGGGGGTGGAGACCCAGTACTTC. It translates to CASSVDPGVETQYF.

The chain joins TRBV6-1 to TRBJ1-2, with 7 bases that match TRBD1. The germline V gene has CDR1 MNHNS and CDR2 SASEGT. CDR3 length: 12 residues. Losses at the gene ends were 6 bases for V and 7 bases for J; bases not matched to a gene: 5. The CDR3 spells CASRTDRAGYTF. The CDR3 DNA reads as TGTGCCAGCAGAACTGACAGGGCTGGCTACACCTTC.

This rearrangement joins TRBV2 to TRBJ1-5, with a possible D match to TRBD1 (5 bases). Germline assignment: CDR1 SNHLY and CDR2 FYNNEI. V dropped 11 bases and J dropped 2 bases, with 10 bases sitting between them. The CDR3 totals 12 residues. CDR3: CAGGIGNQPQHF. The CDR3 nucleotides are TGTGCCGGGGGTATAGGCAATCAGCCCCAGCATTTT. The complete variable domain, with remaining parts taken from reference TRBV2 and TRBJ1-5, reads EPEVTQTPSHQVTQMGQEVILRCVPISNHLYFYWYRQILGQKVEFLVSFYNNEISEKSEIFDDQFSVERPDGSNFTLKIRSTKLEDSAMYFCAGGIGNQPQHFGDGTRLSIL.

This clone has a handful of counts. The chain joins TRBV5-4 to TRBJ2-7, with TRBD2 identical over 8 bases. This CDR3 region has 15 residues. CDR1 SGHNT and CDR2 YYREEE come from the germline V gene (reference sequence). V dropped 0 bases and J dropped 6; count of bases not matched to a gene: 8. DNA of the CDR3: TGTGCCAGCAGCTTGGCAGCGGGAGTGACAGGCGAGCAGTACTTC. Protein: CASSLAAGVTGEQYF. Filled out from reference TRBV5-4 and TRBJ2-7, the complete variable domain reads ETGVTQSPTHLIKTRGQQVTLRCSSQSGHNTVSWYQQALGQGPQFIFQYYREEENGRGNFPPRFSGLQFPNYSSELNVNALELDDSALYLCASSLAAGVTGEQYFGPGTRLTVT.

The CDR3 region is CASSLLAGRGVDTQYF. The CDR3 region has the DNA TGTGCCAGCAGTCTACTAGCGGGGCGGGGCGTAGATACGCAGTATTTT. The J gene is TRBJ2-3, the V gene TRBV27; the match to TRBD2 covers 10 bases. Germline CDR1 is MNHEY and CDR2 is SMNVEV (reference sequence). CDR3 length: 16 amino acids. Trimming at V came to 5 bases and at J to 5 bases, leaving 10 bases not matched to a gene.

This clone was counted only a few times. The chain recombines TRBV6-5 with TRBJ1-2; TRBD1 aligns across 7 bases. Germline-derived CDR1 and CDR2 are MNHEY and SVGAGI. The length of the CDR3 is 13 residues. Trimming removed 6 bases from V and 5 bases from J; junction bases left unmatched: 6. CDR3 nucleotides: TGTGCCAGCAGACCGACAGGGTCTTATGGCTACACCTTC. Its translation is CASRPTGSYGYTF.

This chain uses TRBV5-1 with TRBJ2-3; D is possibly TRBD1 (6 bases). Trimming shortened V by 4 bases and J by 2 bases, and 11 bases separated the two germline ends. The CDR3 runs 14 residues. Germline V gene sequence: CDR1 SGHRS, CDR2 YFSETQ. CDR3 in DNA: TGCGCCAGCAGCCCTGGGGACATCACAGATACGCAGTATTTT. Its protein product is CASSPGDITDTQYF.

With regard to this clone: The same CDR3 also results from other DNA sequences found in this sample. V is TRBV19 and J is TRBJ1-4; D possibly corresponds to TRBD1 (5 bases). CDR3 length: 14 amino acids. Germline V CDR1 and CDR2: LNHDA, SQIVND (reference sequence). Trimming cost V 6 bases and J 0 bases, with 8 bases left between them. CDR3 sequence (DNA): TGTGCCAGTAGGGGAGGGGCAACTAATGAAAAACTGTTTTTT. Encoded protein: CASRGGATNEKLFF.

The rearrangement joins TRBV7-9 to TRBJ2-5; TRBD1 agrees at 8 bases. The CDR3 runs 16 residues. Germline V gives CDR1 SEHNR, CDR2 FQNEAQ (reference sequence). With V trimmed by 2 bases and J by 5 bases, 10 bases remained unmatched. This CDR3 is CASSLNPTGDRETQYF. The CDR3 DNA reads as TGTGCCAGCAGCTTAAACCCGACAGGGGACAGGGAGACCCAGTACTTC.

The J gene is TRBJ2-1, the V gene TRBV21-1; TRBD2, as called in the table, went unchecked against the DNA. TRBV21-1 is noted as a pseudogene. The CDR3 is 19 residues long. This chain's CDR3 is CASAFPGTSVPSSYNEQFF. In nucleotides, the CDR3 is TGTGCCAGCGCCTTCCCCGGGACTAGCGTCCCGAGCTCCTACAATGAGCAGTTCTTC.

As concerns this clone: Other DNA sequences in this specimen translate into the identical CDR3. The chain links TRBV2 to TRBJ2-3; D may correspond to TRBD1 or TRBD2 (5 bases each). Germline lookup yields CDR1 SNHLY and CDR2 FYNNEI. The CDR3 spans 17 residues. Trimming removed 6 bases at V and 2 bases at J, with 21 bases between. The CDR3 sequence: CASRADKGRTATDTQYF. CDR3 DNA: TGTGCCAGCAGAGCCGACAAGGGACGGACGGCCACAGATACGCAGTATTTT.

The V call is TRBV5-1, the J call TRBJ1-2; 7 bases are shared with TRBD1. The CDR3 covers 16 residues. The junction had 8 bases not matched to a gene; V was cut back by 3 bases and J by 0 bases. CDR1 and CDR2 from the germline V gene are SGHRS and YFSETQ. For the CDR3, the DNA is TGCGCCAGCAGCTGGATGGGGGACAGACCTAACTATGGCTACACCTTC. It codes for CASSWMGDRPNYGYTF.

J is TRBJ2-7 and V is TRBV5-1, with D possibly matching TRBD2 (7 bases). Looked up from germline, CDR1 is SGHRS and CDR2 is YFSETQ. V dropped 4 bases and J dropped 2 bases, with 19 bases sitting between them. The CDR3 covers 16 residues. The CDR3 region is CASSPLFGGPTYEQYF. In DNA form, the CDR3 reads TGCGCCAGCAGCCCCCTCTTCGGGGGGCCAACCTACGAGCAGTACTTC.

The chain combines TRBV2 with TRBJ2-3, with 12 bases matching TRBD1. V shed 6 bases, J shed 6 bases, and the junction held 10 bases outside the gene matches. Germline V gives CDR1 SNHLY, CDR2 FYNNEI. This CDR3 contains 16 residues. The chain's CDR3 is CASRLLGQGARDTQYF. CDR3 coding DNA: TGTGCCAGCAGGCTTTTGGGACAGGGGGCGAGGGATACGCAGTATTTT.

This chain links TRBV18 with TRBJ1-2; TRBD1 aligns across 7 bases. V shed 4 bases, J shed 7 bases, and the junction held 9 bases outside the gene matches. The germline gives CDR1 KGHSH, CDR2 LQKENI. CDR3 length: 14 residues. This chain's CDR3 is CASSRVEGAAGYTF. The DNA of the CDR3 is TGTGCCAGCTCACGTGTTGAGGGGGCGGCTGGCTACACCTTC.

The gene calls are TRBV2 and TRBJ2-5; TRBD2 aligns across 7 bases. CDR3 size: 14 residues. Germline assignment: CDR1 SNHLY and CDR2 FYNNEI. The junction had 11 bases not matched to a gene; V was cut back by 9 bases and J by 4 bases. The CDR3 reads CASGGVSRSETQYF. The CDR3 DNA is TGTGCCAGTGGGGGGGTTTCCCGTTCAGAGACCCAGTACTTC.

The chain has TRBV25-1 and TRBJ1-1; TRBD1 is a possible D gene (6 bases). The length of the CDR3 is 14 residues. Per the germline V gene, CDR1 is MGHDK and CDR2 is SYGVNS. Trimming removed 4 bases from V and 7 bases from J, with 16 bases in between. As DNA, the CDR3 is TGTGCCAGCAGTGGAACAGGGTACCCTATTGAAGCTTTCTTT. Translating it yields CASSGTGYPIEAFF.

The rearrangement links TRBV25-1 to TRBJ2-1; possibly TRBD2 for D (6 bases). V was pared by 3 bases and J by 0 bases, with 12 bases between. There are 16 residues in the CDR3. The germline V gene has CDR1 MGHDK and CDR2 SYGVNS. This CDR3 reads CASSDGTAGSYNEQFF. The CDR3 nucleotides are TGTGCCAGCAGTGATGGGACTGCCGGCTCCTACAATGAGCAGTTCTTC.

V is TRBV6-5 and J is TRBJ1-3, with 7 bases that match TRBD1. The V segment lost 7 bases and the J segment 1 base; nucleotides outside the gene matches: 7. The V gene's germline CDR1 is MNHEY and CDR2 SVGAGI. The CDR3 spans 15 residues. CDR3 protein: CASTRRGGSGNTIYF. DNA of the CDR3: TGTGCCAGCACTCGCAGGGGGGGTTCTGGAAACACCATATATTTT.

V and J are TRBV5-1 and TRBJ1-1; a possible D gene is TRBD1 (6 bases). CDR3 length: 12 amino acids. CDR1 is SGHRS, CDR2 YFSETQ, per germline. V lost 4 bases, J lost 6 bases, and 10 bases lay in between. The CDR3 spells CASSGGLAEAFF. The CDR3 coding sequence is TGCGCCAGCAGCGGGGGGCTGGCTGAAGCTTTCTTT.

The chain links TRBV5-5 to TRBJ2-7; 9 bases match TRBD2. With 1 base clipped from V and 1 base from J, the junction kept 3 bases outside the gene matches. The CDR3 is made up of 15 amino acids. Germline values: CDR1 SGHKS, CDR2 YYEKEE (reference sequence). Written as DNA, the CDR3 is TGTGCCAGCAGCTTGATAGCGGGGGCTTCCTACGAGCAGTACTTC. This encodes CASSLIAGASYEQYF.

A single count supports this clone. The gene calls are TRBV6-5 and TRBJ2-2; D possibly corresponds to TRBD2 (5 bases). Germline-derived CDR1 and CDR2 are MNHEY and SVGAGI. The CDR3 consists of 11 residues. Between the trimmed V and J ends, which lost 8 bases and 6 bases, there was a span of 7 bases. The CDR3 coding sequence is TGTGCCAGCCGAGGGTCCGGGGAGCTGTTTTTT. It specifies CASRGSGELFF.

The gene calls are TRBV7-9 and TRBJ1-5; possibly TRBD1 for D (5 bases). V lost 3 bases, J lost 3 bases, and 9 bases lay in between. This CDR3 spans 14 amino acids. Germline CDR1 and CDR2: SEHNR and FQNEAQ (reference sequence). The CDR3 nucleotides are TGTGCCAGCAGCTTTGGCAGGGACAATCAGCCCCAGCATTTT. Encoded protein: CASSFGRDNQPQHF.

This chain links TRBV2 with TRBJ2-7; 8 bases align to TRBD1. The CDR3 totals 14 residues. Germline V gene data show CDR1 as SNHLY and CDR2 as FYNNEI. V gave up 3 bases and J gave up 0 bases; unmatched junction bases: 1. The CDR3 spells CASSEGQVSYEQYF. The CDR3 nucleotides read TGTGCCAGCAGTGAGGGACAGGTCTCCTACGAGCAGTACTTC.

The chain has TRBV10-3 and TRBJ1-5; no definite D call. The CDR3 spans 13 residues. V lost 7 bases to trimming and J lost 8 bases, with 15 bases between them. Germline assignment: CDR1 ENHRY and CDR2 SYGVKD. The CDR3 protein is CAITSRLMEPQHF. CDR3 nucleotide sequence: TGTGCCATCACCTCAAGGCTCATGGAGCCCCAGCATTTT.